These T cell receptor beta chains were read from a single sample in a study of T-cell memory formation after mild COVID-19. In TCRdb, the 5' RACE reads were re-called with MiXCR into one record per CDR3 protein. This table holds about 290,000 distinct CDR3 sequences, about 15% found once. The specimen was PBMCs or a T cell subset sorted from them (not recorded which). The receptors come from a man between 18 and 35 years old who had mild COVID-19 (a few samples of this study predate the infection). Cell type and time point are not known. The CDR3 runs from the conserved cysteine through the conserved F or W. A D gene is named only where the DNA matches it firmly. Expanded clones get a size class; other rows say once, few or many, or leave the size out.

abundance	v_gene	d_gene	j_gene	CDR3nt	CDR3aa
.	TRBV10-3	TRBD1	TRBJ2-5	TGTGCCATCAGGCCTGGGACAGGGGCAGAGACCCAGTACTTC	CAIRPGTGAETQYF
few	TRBV29-1	.	TRBJ2-2	TGCAGCGTTGACGAGGCGGGGACCGGGGAGCTGTTTTTT	CSVDEAGTGELFF
.	TRBV4-1	.	TRBJ2-7	TGCGCCAGCAGCCAAAGAAACAGGGTAGACGAGCAGTACTTC	CASSQRNRVDEQYF
many	TRBV7-2	.	TRBJ1-4	TGTGCCAGCAGCTTAGCGGGGTCAGGATATAATGAAAAACTGTTTTTT	CASSLAGSGYNEKLFF
many	TRBV29-1	.	TRBJ2-3	TGCAGCGTTTCGTTCCGTCCTGGGGATACGCAGTATTTT	CSVSFRPGDTQYF
.	TRBV2	.	TRBJ2-2	TGTGCCAGCAGTGATATAAGTGCCGGGGAGCTGTTTTTT	CASSDISAGELFF
few	TRBV3-1	.	TRBJ1-4	TGTGCCAGCACCGACGGGGACTTTAAACTGTTTTTT	CASTDGDFKLFF
few	TRBV3-1	TRBD2	TRBJ2-3	TGTGCCAGCAGCCAAGAAACCCCTAGCGGGGACACAGATACGCAGTATTTT	CASSQETPSGDTDTQYF
.	TRBV4-2	.	TRBJ2-1	TGTGCCAGCAGCGAGCCGTACAATGAGCAGTTCTTC	CASSEPYNEQFF
.	TRBV4-3	TRBD1	TRBJ2-1	TGCGCCAGCAGCCCCGAGGGGGCGGAGCAGTTCTTC	CASSPEGAEQFF
few	TRBV7-3	.	TRBJ2-1	TGTGCCAGCAGCCTAAATCCTAGTGATGAGCAGTTCTTC	CASSLNPSDEQFF
many	TRBV9	.	TRBJ2-1	TGTGCCAGCAGCCCTTGGGGGAACAGGGTATCCTACAATGAGCAGTTCTTC	CASSPWGNRVSYNEQFF
.	TRBV5-4	TRBD2	TRBJ2-5	TGTGCCAGCAGCCTGGGGACTAGCGGGGGGGAAGAGACCCAGTACTTC	CASSLGTSGGEETQYF
.	TRBV24-1	.	TRBJ2-2	TGTGCCACCATGGGTGCAGGGAACACCGGGGAGCTGTTTTTT	CATMGAGNTGELFF
many	TRBV4-2	.	TRBJ2-1	TGTGCCAGCAGCCAAGTCGCGGGGACACTTACCAATGAGCAGTTCTTC	CASSQVAGTLTNEQFF
.	TRBV6-5	.	TRBJ1-2	TGTGCCAGCACCCCACGTTCAGGGTCCTCCGGCTACACCTTC	CASTPRSGSSGYTF
few	TRBV6-1	TRBD1	TRBJ2-7	TGTGCCAGCAGTGAAACCCGACAGGGGGCACAGCAGTACTTC	CASSETRQGAQQYF
.	TRBV11-2	.	TRBJ1-2	TGTGCCAGCAGCTCCCCCAGAGGTAGCCATGGCTACACCTTC	CASSSPRGSHGYTF
.	TRBV5-5	.	TRBJ1-2	TGTGCCAGCAGCGCCTCCGGGACTCCTCCACGTAACTATGGCTACACCTTC	CASSASGTPPRNYGYTF
few	TRBV5-1	TRBD1	TRBJ2-7	TGCGCCAGCAGCCCAAGGTCGGGACAGGCGGCCTACGAGCAGTACTTC	CASSPRSGQAAYEQYF
few	TRBV7-9	TRBD1	TRBJ2-1	TGTGCCAGCAGCTTAACAGGCGGGGCAGGGGGCTGGTCCTACAATGAGCAGTTCTTC	CASSLTGGAGGWSYNEQFF
many	TRBV11-3	.	TRBJ2-1	TGTGCCAGCAGCTTAGAGGGGGCTTACAATGAGCAGTTCTTC	CASSLEGAYNEQFF
.	TRBV20-1	.	TRBJ2-1	TGCAGTGCTAGATGGCTTGAGCAGTTCTTC	CSARWLEQFF
.	TRBV7-2	.	TRBJ1-6	TGTGCCAGCAGCTGGGGGCTACAGGGTAATTCACCCCTCCACTTT	CASSWGLQGNSPLHF
.	TRBV7-7	.	TRBJ2-5	TGTGCCAGCAGCTTAGGACACGGAGAGACCCAGTACTTC	CASSLGHGETQYF
.	TRBV15	.	TRBJ2-2	TGTGCCACCAGCAGAGATTTACCCGGGGCCACCGGGGAGCTGTTTTTT	CATSRDLPGATGELFF
few	TRBV29-1	.	TRBJ2-5	TGCAGCGACATAGGGACGACGCAAGAGACCCAGTACTTC	CSDIGTTQETQYF
few	TRBV4-2	TRBD2	TRBJ2-3	TGTGCCAGCAGCCGATCGAACCGACTAGCGGGGGGCACAGATACGCAGTATTTT	CASSRSNRLAGGTDTQYF
.	TRBV4-3	.	TRBJ1-6	TGCGCCAGCAGCCAAGATCTATTCCCGCCCCTCCACTTT	CASSQDLFPPLHF
.	TRBV5-1	TRBD1	TRBJ1-4	TGCGCCAGCAGCCTCGCCGGGACAGGCGAGGAAAAACTGTTTTTT	CASSLAGTGEEKLFF
.	TRBV4-3	.	TRBJ1-5	TGCGCCAGCAGCCAAGAGACTGGTGGTCAGCCCCAGCATTTT	CASSQETGGQPQHF
few	TRBV5-1	TRBD1	TRBJ1-2	TGCGCCAGCAGCTTAACAGGGGGCGATGGCTACACCTTC	CASSLTGGDGYTF
.	TRBV20-1	.	TRBJ1-1	TGCAGTGCTAGAGATAGAACGGTTAACACTGAAGCTTTCTTT	CSARDRTVNTEAFF
.	TRBV12-3/TRBV12-4	.	TRBJ1-2	TGTGCCAGCAGTACCGGGATAAGTACCTATGGCTACACCTTC	CASSTGISTYGYTF
few	TRBV4-3	.	TRBJ1-1	TGCGCCAGCAGCCCGAATGAACAGATGGGAGCTTTCTTT	CASSPNEQMGAFF
few	TRBV12-3/TRBV12-4	.	TRBJ1-6	TGTGCCAGCAGTTTCCTGGGGTCACCCCTCCACTTT	CASSFLGSPLHF
few	TRBV6-5	.	TRBJ2-1	TGTGCCAGCAGTTTTGCAAGGGTGGGCAATGAGCAGTTCTTC	CASSFARVGNEQFF
few	TRBV10-3	.	TRBJ2-1	TGTGCCATCAGTGACCGTCCCACAGGGCGCTCCTACAATGAGCAGTTCTTC	CAISDRPTGRSYNEQFF
few	TRBV11-2	TRBD2	TRBJ2-5	TGTGCCAGCAGCACCGGGACTAGCGGACTGTCAGGGACCCAGTACTTC	CASSTGTSGLSGTQYF
.	TRBV6-5	.	TRBJ1-2	TGTGCCAGCAGTTACTATAGACGGACGGACTTGGATGGCTACACCTTC	CASSYYRRTDLDGYTF
few	TRBV6-5	.	TRBJ2-5	TGTGCCAGCAGTTACGGACGGCCCCCGAAGACCCAGTACTTC	CASSYGRPPKTQYF
few	TRBV7-2	TRBD1	TRBJ1-1	TGTGCCAGCAGCAGGACAGGGCGGGGCACTGAAGCTTTCTTT	CASSRTGRGTEAFF
.	TRBV6-5	.	TRBJ2-7	TGTGCCAGCAGGTACTCGAGTGGGGGCTCCTACGAGCAGTACTTC	CASRYSSGGSYEQYF
.	TRBV10-2	.	TRBJ2-6	TGCGCCAGCAGTGTCTCTGGTGAGGCCAACGTCCTGACTTTC	CASSVSGEANVLTF
many	TRBV6-5	.	TRBJ1-3	TGTGCCAGCAGCCAACAGGGAAGGGGAGGAAACACCATATATTTT	CASSQQGRGGNTIYF
.	TRBV6-6	.	TRBJ1-5	TGTGCCAGCAGTCGCGCCGACAGACTATCTCAGCCCCAGCATTTT	CASSRADRLSQPQHF
few	TRBV20-1	TRBD2	TRBJ2-3	TGCAGTGCTAGGGGACTAGCGTCTAGGGATACGCAGTATTTT	CSARGLASRDTQYF
.	TRBV5-1	TRBD2	TRBJ2-2	TGCGCCAGCAGCTCGGCCACAGCGGGGGGGACCGGGGAGCTGTTTTTT	CASSSATAGGTGELFF
.	TRBV5-1	.	TRBJ2-3	TGCGCCAGCAGCCGCTCTACCGGCACAGATACGCAGTATTTT	CASSRSTGTDTQYF
few	TRBV20-1	.	TRBJ2-7	TGCAGTGCTAGAGATCTCCGACAGACCGAGCAGTACTTC	CSARDLRQTEQYF
.	TRBV27	TRBD1	TRBJ1-1	TGTGCCAGCAGAGACAGGGGAAACACTGAAGCTTTCTTT	CASRDRGNTEAFF
.	TRBV19	.	TRBJ1-5	TGTGCCAGTAGTACCCGAATCGGCAATCAGCCCCAGCATTTT	CASSTRIGNQPQHF